The 17 T cell receptor beta chains below come from one sample, sequenced in a study of blood T cells in healthy people across ages. It was with a sample-barcoded 5' primer and a J-beta primer mix that a second PCR of roughly 6 to 12 cycles was run. TCRdb reanalysed the 5' RACE reads using MiXCR and keeps one entry per CDR3 protein. In the table there are about 1,800,000 distinct CDR3 sequences, roughly 28% of which are singletons. Sequencing used blood. These TCRs come from a woman aged 25 to 39 in good health.

This clonotype was observed a few times. The gene calls are TRBV12-3 or TRBV12-4 and TRBJ2-3; D tentatively fits TRBD1 or TRBD2 (5 bases each). The V and J ends lost 3 bases and 4 bases respectively, with 14 bases between them. CDR3 length: 15 residues. The CDR3 is CASSFGLRAADTQYF. DNA for the CDR3: TGTGCCAGCAGTTTTGGACTCAGGGCCGCAGATACGCAGTATTTT.

This clonotype was seen more than once but under ten times. The V call is TRBV5-1, the J call TRBJ1-1; 7 positions match TRBD1. J was trimmed by 8 bases and V by 0 bases; bases with no gene match: 10. The CDR3 is 15 residues long. The germline CDR1 and CDR2 sequences are SGHRS and YFSETQ. In DNA form, the CDR3 reads TGCGCCAGCAGCTTGGGGACAGGACGGGATCAAGAAGCTTTCTTT. Its protein is CASSLGTGRDQEAFF.

The CDR3 protein is CASSPNPADLYNSPLHF. As DNA, the CDR3 is TGTGCCAGCAGTCCTAACCCCGCGGACCTCTATAATTCACCCCTCCACTTT. V gene TRBV28 combines with J gene TRBJ1-6; D gene unclear. This CDR3 comprises 17 residues. The germline V and J ends were trimmed by 5 bases and 3 bases, with 17 bases remaining between them. Per germline, CDR1 MDHEN and CDR2 SYDVKM.

V and J are TRBV4-3 and TRBJ2-7; TRBD2 aligns across 12 bases. Germline values: CDR1 LGHNA, CDR2 YSLEER. This CDR3 is 15 amino acids long. V lost 4 bases, J lost 7 bases, and 8 bases stayed unmatched. The CDR3 region has the DNA TGCGCCAGCAGCCCCGGGACTAGCGGGCGGGGTGAGCAGTACTTC. Residues: CASSPGTSGRGEQYF.

This clonotype was detected only a few times. The chain links TRBV12-3 or TRBV12-4 to TRBJ2-7; 7 bases match TRBD2. The V gene end was trimmed by 3 bases and the J gene end by 2 bases; junction bases not matched to a gene: 10. The CDR3 loop spans 16 amino acids. The CDR3 spells CASSFLLAGLPYEQYF. The CDR3 coding sequence is TGTGCCAGCAGTTTCTTGTTAGCGGGCCTCCCCTACGAGCAGTACTTC.

A few counts support this clonotype. The V gene is TRBV7-9, the J gene TRBJ2-3; D ambiguous. The V gene lost 6 bases and the J gene lost 6 bases, with 13 bases spanning the gap. CDR1 SEHNR and CDR2 FQNEAQ come from the germline V gene (reference sequence). The CDR3 covers 13 residues. DNA for the CDR3: TGTGCCAGCAGTATAGACCGTAGCGATACGCAGTATTTT. Protein product: CASSIDRSDTQYF.

To note about this clonotype: Since a much larger clone is just one base distant, this may be a read error. V is TRBV10-3 and J is TRBJ2-5; possibly TRBD1 or TRBD2 for D (5 bases each). The CDR3 extends over 12 amino acids. Germline loops: CDR1 ENHRY, CDR2 SYGVKD. CDR3 sequence: CAIASGQEAQYF. The DNA for the CDR3 is TGTGCCATCGCGTCGGGGCAAGAGGCCCAGTACTTC.

This clonotype was seen only a few times. V is TRBV2 and J is TRBJ2-7; 12 nucleotides align to TRBD2. The J call is in doubt because the DNA end fits TRBJ2-5 better. The CDR3 is 15 residues long. The germline CDR1 and CDR2 sequences are SNHLY and FYNNEI. CDR3: CASSQLAGGIETQYF. The CDR3 nucleotides are TGTGCCAGCAGCCAACTAGCGGGAGGTATAGAGACCCAGTACTTC.

The genes are TRBV10-2 and TRBJ1-6; 8 bases line up with TRBD1. Trimming at V came to 1 base and at J to 7 bases, leaving 6 bases not matched to a gene. This CDR3 spans 16 amino acids. Per germline, CDR1 WSHSY and CDR2 SAAADI. CDR3: CASSEFRTGSNSPLHF. The CDR3 DNA follows: TGCGCCAGCAGTGAGTTTCGGACAGGGTCCAATTCACCCCTCCACTTT.

The J gene is TRBJ1-1, the V gene TRBV5-5; 8 positions agree with TRBD1. CDR1 SGHKS and CDR2 YYEKEE come from the germline V gene (reference sequence). The CDR3 covers 17 residues. V was pared by 7 bases and J by 6 bases, with 20 bases of the junction left unmatched. The CDR3 DNA reads as TGTGCCAGCGCCCCGGCTTTCACCGGGACAGGTAACGCTGAAGCTTTCTTT. Encoded protein: CASAPAFTGTGNAEAFF.

This clonotype has a count of ten or more. This CDR3 reads CSAGQAPNYGYTF. CDR3 DNA sequence: TGCAGCGCTGGACAGGCCCCAAACTATGGCTACACCTTC. V gene TRBV29-1 combines with J gene TRBJ1-2, with 7 bases that match TRBD1. This CDR3 comprises 13 residues. The germline V gene has CDR1 SQVTM and CDR2 ANQGSEA. With 7 bases clipped from V and 2 bases from J, the junction kept 7 bases outside the gene matches.

This chain uses TRBV11-2 with TRBJ1-1; 7 bases align to TRBD1. The ends lost 2 bases at V and 0 bases at J; junction bases unmatched: 6. The CDR3 sequence is 16 residues long. The V gene's germline CDR1 is SGHAT and CDR2 FQNNGV. For the CDR3, the DNA is TGTGCCAGCAGCTTATGGACAGGATCGTTGAACACTGAAGCTTTCTTT. Protein: CASSLWTGSLNTEAFF.

V and J are TRBV6-6 and TRBJ1-5; D gene ambiguous. V was cut by 6 bases and J by 4 bases, with 10 bases left in between. The CDR3 consists of 13 residues. Per the germline V gene, CDR1 is MNHNY and CDR2 is SVGAGI (reference sequence). The DNA of the CDR3 is TGTGCCAGCAGAGACGGAGAGAATCAGCCCCAGCATTTT. This encodes CASRDGENQPQHF.

This clonotype was observed at least ten times. The chain joins TRBV20-1 to TRBJ2-7; 7 nucleotides agree with TRBD2. Germline V lookup: CDR1 DFQATT, CDR2 SNEGSKA (reference sequence). This CDR3 is 14 amino acids long. The V gene end was trimmed by 4 bases and the J gene end by 0 bases; junction bases not matched to a gene: 6. The CDR3 protein is CSAIWGGSSYEQYF. DNA for the CDR3: TGCAGTGCTATATGGGGCGGGAGCTCCTACGAGCAGTACTTC.

The CDR3 protein is CSASGRGDGTEAFF. As DNA, the CDR3 is TGCAGTGCTAGTGGCAGGGGCGATGGGACTGAAGCTTTCTTT. The chain links TRBV20-1 to TRBJ1-1, with a possible D match to TRBD1 (6 bases). The CDR3 is made up of 14 amino acids. Germline CDR1 DFQATT, CDR2 SNEGSKA (reference sequence). Trimming took off 3 bases at V and 5 bases at J, with 16 bases between the two ends.

This clonotype was seen a handful of times. The chain links TRBV10-3 to TRBJ2-3, with D perhaps matching TRBD1 (5 bases). Trimming stripped 11 bases from V and 4 bases from J, with 13 bases between. The CDR3 is 12 amino acids. Germline CDR1 ENHRY, CDR2 SYGVKD. The CDR3: CAAGSKADTQYF. The CDR3, as DNA: TGTGCCGCAGGGTCGAAGGCAGATACGCAGTATTTT.

This clonotype was detected ten times or more. The chain has TRBV5-1 and TRBJ2-7; 8 bases are shared with TRBD1. Germline V gives CDR1 SGHRS, CDR2 YFSETQ. CDR3 length: 16 amino acids. Germline trimming cut 0 bases from V and 3 bases from J; bases unmatched to any gene: 8. In DNA form, the CDR3 reads TGCGCCAGCAGCTTGGCCACCGGGACAGGAAACTACGAGCAGTACTTC. Protein sequence: CASSLATGTGNYEQYF.